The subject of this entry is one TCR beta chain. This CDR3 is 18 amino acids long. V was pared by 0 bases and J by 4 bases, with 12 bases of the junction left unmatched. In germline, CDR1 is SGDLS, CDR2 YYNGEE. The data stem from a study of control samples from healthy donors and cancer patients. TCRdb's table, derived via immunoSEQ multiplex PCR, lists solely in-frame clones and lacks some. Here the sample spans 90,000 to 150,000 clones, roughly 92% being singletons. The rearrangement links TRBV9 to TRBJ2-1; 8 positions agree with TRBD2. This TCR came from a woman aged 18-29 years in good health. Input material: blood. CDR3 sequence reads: CASSVEGGLAGDYNEQFF. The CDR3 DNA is TGTGCCAGCAGCGTAGAAGGGGGGCTAGCGGGTGATTACAATGAGCAGTTCTTC.